This TCR beta chain came from a study of vaccination and CD4 T cells after COVID-19. Study-level information: Comprising six males and four females, the convalescent participants counted two Hispanic individuals among them. Convalescent patients gave post-COVID blood a median approximately 100 days post-diagnosis, range 35 to 161.

Oncomine TCR Beta short-read sequencing was applied to DNA from cultured CD4+ T cells. From cultured CD4+ T cells, genomic DNA was extracted. MiXCR, run by TCRdb on the PCR reads, gives a single entry per CDR3 protein. The table has 9,500 to 14,000 distinct CDR3 sequences, 50% to 60% seen once. With respect to this clonotype: Antigen unknown.

Germline values: CDR1 SGHRS, CDR2 YFSETQ. This CDR3 has 17 amino acids. The V segment lost 2 bases and the J segment 4 bases; nucleotides outside the gene matches: 13. Sample treatment: approximately 11-day PBMC culture with coronavirus spike peptide pools or control peptides (ViraFEST assay). ViraFEST used peptide pools to expand antigen-specific T cells, then sequenced TCRs. The source is a human donor who had recovered from COVID-19. V gene TRBV5-1 combines with J gene TRBJ2-7; 9 nucleotides match TRBD1. The material sequenced was CD4+ T cells from blood, cultured in vitro. The CDR3 nucleotides are TGCGCCAGCAGCTTTAACCGGGCGGGACAGGGTCAATACGAGCAGTACTTC. As protein: CASSFNRAGQGQYEQYF.